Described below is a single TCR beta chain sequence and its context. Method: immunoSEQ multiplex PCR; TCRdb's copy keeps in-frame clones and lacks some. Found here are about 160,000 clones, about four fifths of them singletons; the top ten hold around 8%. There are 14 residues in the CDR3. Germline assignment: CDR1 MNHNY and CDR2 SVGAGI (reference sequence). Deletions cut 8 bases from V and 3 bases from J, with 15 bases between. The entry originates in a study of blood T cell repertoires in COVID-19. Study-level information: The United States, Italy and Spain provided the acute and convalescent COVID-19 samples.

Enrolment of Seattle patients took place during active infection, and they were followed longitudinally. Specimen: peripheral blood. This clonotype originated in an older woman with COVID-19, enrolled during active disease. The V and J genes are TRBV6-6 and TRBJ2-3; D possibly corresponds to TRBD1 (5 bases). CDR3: CASVIQVDTDTQYF. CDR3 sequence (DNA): TGTGCCAGCGTCATACAGGTAGATACAGATACGCAGTATTTT.